This T cell receptor (beta chain) appears in the sequencing data of a study of T cells in Graves' hyperthyroidism and ophthalmopathy. It was RNA transcripts that yielded the amplified TCR beta CDR3 regions. HTBI primers drove first-round RT-PCR of the TCR CDR3. TCRdb called the multiplex PCR reads again in MiXCR, with one record for every CDR3 protein. In the table there are 350,000 or so distinct CDR3 sequences, roughly 20% of which are singletons. Exclusion followed for patients with uncontrolled infection, other autoimmune disease, pregnancy or lactation. Germline V gene data show CDR1 as MDHEN and CDR2 as SYDVKM. V shed 3 bases and J 4 bases; nucleotides not matched to a gene: 5. The CDR3 runs to 14 residues.

The TCR originated in a woman in her thirties or forties with Graves' ophthalmopathy. The chain carries TRBV28 and TRBJ2-5, with 7 bases lining up with TRBD1. Sequences were obtained from blood. CDR3 sequence reads: CASSLSQGRETQYF. The CDR3 DNA reads as TGTGCCAGCAGTTTGTCACAGGGGCGAGAGACCCAGTACTTC.